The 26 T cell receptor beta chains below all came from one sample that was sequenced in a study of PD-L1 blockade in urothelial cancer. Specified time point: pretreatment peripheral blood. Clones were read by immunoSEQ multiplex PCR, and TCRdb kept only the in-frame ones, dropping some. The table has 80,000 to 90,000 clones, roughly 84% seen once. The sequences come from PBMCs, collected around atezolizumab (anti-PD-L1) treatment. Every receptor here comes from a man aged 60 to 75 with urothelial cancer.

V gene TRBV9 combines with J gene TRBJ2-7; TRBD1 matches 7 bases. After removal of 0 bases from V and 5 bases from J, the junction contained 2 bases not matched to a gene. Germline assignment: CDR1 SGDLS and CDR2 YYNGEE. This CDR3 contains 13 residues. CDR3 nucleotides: TGTGCCAGCAGCGTAGATCAGGGGGACGAGCAGTACTTC. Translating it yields CASSVDQGDEQYF.

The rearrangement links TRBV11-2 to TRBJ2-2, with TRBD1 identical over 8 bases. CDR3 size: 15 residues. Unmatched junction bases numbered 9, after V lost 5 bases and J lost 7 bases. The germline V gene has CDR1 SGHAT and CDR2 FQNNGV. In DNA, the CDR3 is TGTGCCAGCAGCGAAGACAGGGGTTGGGTCGGGGAGCTGTTTTTT. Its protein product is CASSEDRGWVGELFF.

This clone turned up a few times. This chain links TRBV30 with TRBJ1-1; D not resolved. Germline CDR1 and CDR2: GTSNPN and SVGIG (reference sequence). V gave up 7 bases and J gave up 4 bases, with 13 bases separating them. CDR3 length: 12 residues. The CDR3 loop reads CASEVRGTEAFF. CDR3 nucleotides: TGTGCCTCAGAGGTCCGAGGCACTGAAGCTTTCTTT.

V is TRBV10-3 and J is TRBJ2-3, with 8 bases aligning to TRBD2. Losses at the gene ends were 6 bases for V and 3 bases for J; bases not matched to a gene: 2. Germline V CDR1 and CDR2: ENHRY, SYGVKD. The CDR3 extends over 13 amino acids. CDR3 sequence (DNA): TGTGCCATCAGAAGCGGGAGTACAGATACGCAGTATTTT. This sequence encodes CAIRSGSTDTQYF.

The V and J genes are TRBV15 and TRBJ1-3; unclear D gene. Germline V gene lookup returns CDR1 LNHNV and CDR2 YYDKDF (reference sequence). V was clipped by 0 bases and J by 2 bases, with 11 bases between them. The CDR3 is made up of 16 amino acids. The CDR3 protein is CATSRDPRGTGNTIYF. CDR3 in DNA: TGTGCCACCAGCAGAGATCCGCGGGGAACTGGAAACACCATATATTTT.

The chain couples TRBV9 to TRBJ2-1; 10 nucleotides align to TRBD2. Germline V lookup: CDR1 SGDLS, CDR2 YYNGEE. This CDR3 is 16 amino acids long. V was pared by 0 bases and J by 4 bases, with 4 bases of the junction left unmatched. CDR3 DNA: TGTGCCAGCAGCGTAGCGGGTAGCGGGGGGTACAATGAGCAGTTCTTC. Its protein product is CASSVAGSGGYNEQFF.

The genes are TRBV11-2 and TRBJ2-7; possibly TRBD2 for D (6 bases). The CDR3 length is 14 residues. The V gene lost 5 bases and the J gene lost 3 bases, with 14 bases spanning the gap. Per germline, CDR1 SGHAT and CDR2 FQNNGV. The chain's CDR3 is CASSAPAGFYEQYF. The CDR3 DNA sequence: TGTGCCAGCAGCGCCCCGGCGGGATTCTACGAGCAGTACTTC.

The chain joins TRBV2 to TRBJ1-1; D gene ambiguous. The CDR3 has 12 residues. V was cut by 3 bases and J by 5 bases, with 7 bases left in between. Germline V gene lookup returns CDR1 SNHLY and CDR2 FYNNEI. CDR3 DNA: TGTGCCAGCAGTGACGGGGTTACTGAAGCTTTCTTT. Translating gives CASSDGVTEAFF. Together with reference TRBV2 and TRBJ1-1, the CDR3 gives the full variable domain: EPEVTQTPSHQVTQMGQEVILRCVPISNHLYFYWYRQILGQKVEFLVSFYNNEISEKSEIFDDQFSVERPDGSNFTLKIRSTKLEDSAMYFCASSDGVTEAFFGQGTRLTVV.

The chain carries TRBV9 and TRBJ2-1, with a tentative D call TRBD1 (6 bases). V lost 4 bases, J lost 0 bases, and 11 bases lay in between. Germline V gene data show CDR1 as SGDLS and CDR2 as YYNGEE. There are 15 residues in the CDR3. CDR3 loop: CASSTGTFSYNEQFF. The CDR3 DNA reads TGTGCCAGCAGCACCGGGACATTCTCCTACAATGAGCAGTTCTTC.

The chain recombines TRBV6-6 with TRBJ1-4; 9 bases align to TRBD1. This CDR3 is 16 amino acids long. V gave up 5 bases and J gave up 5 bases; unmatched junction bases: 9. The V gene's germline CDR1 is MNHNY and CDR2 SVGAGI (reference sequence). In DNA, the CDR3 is TGTGCCAGCAGTCAGGGACAGGGAGTTCCCAATGAAAAACTGTTTTTT. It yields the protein CASSQGQGVPNEKLFF.

The CDR3 region is CASSKAEHGDTGELFF. The CDR3 DNA reads as TGTGCCAGCAGCAAAGCTGAGCACGGGGATACCGGGGAGCTGTTTTTT. V gene TRBV21-1 combines with J gene TRBJ2-2; the table names TRBD2, a call not compared with the DNA. TRBV21-1 is classified as a pseudogene. CDR3 length: 16 residues.

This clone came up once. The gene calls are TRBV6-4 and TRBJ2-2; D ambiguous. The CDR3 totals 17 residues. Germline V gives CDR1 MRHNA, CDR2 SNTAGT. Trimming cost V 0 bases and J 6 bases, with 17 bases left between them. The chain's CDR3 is CASSDSPLDSFAGELFF. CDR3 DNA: TGTGCCAGCAGTGACTCGCCCCTAGATTCGTTTGCCGGGGAGCTGTTTTTT.

The CDR3 here is CASSWGTEAFF. For the CDR3, the DNA is TGCGCCAGCAGCTGGGGGACAGAAGCTTTCTTT. The V and J genes are TRBV5-1 and TRBJ1-1, with D possibly TRBD1 on 6 matching bases. The CDR3 length is 11 residues. CDR1 SGHRS and CDR2 YFSETQ come from the germline V gene. V lost 3 bases, J lost 8 bases, and 8 bases lay in between.

The CDR3 loop reads CASSNIDTQYF. CDR3 DNA sequence: TGTGCCAGCAGTAATATAGATACGCAGTATTTT. The rearrangement joins TRBV27 to TRBJ2-3, with unresolved D. The CDR3 totals 11 residues. The V end lost 5 bases, the J end lost 5 bases, and 5 bases lay between the germline ends. CDR1 and CDR2 from the germline V gene are MNHEY and SMNVEV (reference sequence).

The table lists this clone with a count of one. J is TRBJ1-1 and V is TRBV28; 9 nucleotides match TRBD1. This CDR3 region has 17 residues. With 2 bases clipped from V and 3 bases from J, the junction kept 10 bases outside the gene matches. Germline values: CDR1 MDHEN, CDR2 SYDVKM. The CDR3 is CASSLVGTGLVDTEAFF. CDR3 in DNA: TGTGCCAGCAGTTTAGTGGGGACAGGGTTAGTAGACACTGAAGCTTTCTTT.

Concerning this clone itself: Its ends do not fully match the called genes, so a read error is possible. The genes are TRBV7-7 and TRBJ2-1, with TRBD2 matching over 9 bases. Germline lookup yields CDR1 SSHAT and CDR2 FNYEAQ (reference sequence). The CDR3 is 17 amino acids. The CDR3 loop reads CASSLMEVRGGYNEQFF. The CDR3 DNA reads TGTGCTAGCAGCTTAATGGAGGTGCGGGGGGGATACAATGAGCAGTTCTTC.

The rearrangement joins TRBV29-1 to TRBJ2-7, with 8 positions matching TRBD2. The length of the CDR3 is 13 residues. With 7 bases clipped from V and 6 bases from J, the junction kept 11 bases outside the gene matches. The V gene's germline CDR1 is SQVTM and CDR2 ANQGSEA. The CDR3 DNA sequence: TGCAGCGGCGGGGGGCTCAATGCACGCGAGCAGTACTTC. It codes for CSGGGLNAREQYF.

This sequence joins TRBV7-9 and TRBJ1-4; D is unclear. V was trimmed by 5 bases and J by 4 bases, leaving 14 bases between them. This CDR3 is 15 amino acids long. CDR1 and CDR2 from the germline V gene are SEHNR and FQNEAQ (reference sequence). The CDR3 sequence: CASSPPLGGNEKLFF. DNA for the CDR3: TGTGCCAGCAGCCCCCCCCTAGGCGGTAATGAAAAACTGTTTTTT.

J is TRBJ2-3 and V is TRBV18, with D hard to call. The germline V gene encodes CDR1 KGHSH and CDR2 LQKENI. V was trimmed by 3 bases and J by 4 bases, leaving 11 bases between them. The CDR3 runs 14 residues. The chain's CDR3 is CASSPESFADTQYF. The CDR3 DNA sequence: TGTGCCAGCTCACCGGAGAGTTTCGCAGATACGCAGTATTTT.

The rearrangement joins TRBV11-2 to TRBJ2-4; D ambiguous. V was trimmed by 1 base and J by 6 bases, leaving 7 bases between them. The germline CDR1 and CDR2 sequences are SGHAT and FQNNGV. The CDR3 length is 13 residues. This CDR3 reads CASSLVARNIQYF. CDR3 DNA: TGTGCCAGCAGCTTAGTCGCGAGAAACATTCAGTACTTC. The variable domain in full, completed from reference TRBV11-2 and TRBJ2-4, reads EAGVAQSPRYKIIEKRQSVAFWCNPISGHATLYWYQQILGQGPKLLIQFQNNGVVDDSQLPKDRFSAERLKGVDSTLKIQPAKLEDSAVYLCASSLVARNIQYFGAGTRLSVL.

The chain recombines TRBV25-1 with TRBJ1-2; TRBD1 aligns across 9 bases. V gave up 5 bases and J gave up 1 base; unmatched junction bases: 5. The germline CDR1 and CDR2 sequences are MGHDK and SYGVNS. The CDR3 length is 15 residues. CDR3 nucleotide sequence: TGTGCCAGCAGTCTCCGGGACAGGGATAACTATGGCTACACCTTC. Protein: CASSLRDRDNYGYTF.

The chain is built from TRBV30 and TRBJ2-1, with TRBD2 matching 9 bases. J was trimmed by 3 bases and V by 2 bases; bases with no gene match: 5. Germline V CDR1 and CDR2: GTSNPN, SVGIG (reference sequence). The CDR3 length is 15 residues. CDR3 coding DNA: TGTGCCTGGAGTCTCGGCGGGGGGGTCTACAATGAGCAGTTCTTC. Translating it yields CAWSLGGGVYNEQFF. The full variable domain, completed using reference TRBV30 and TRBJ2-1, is SQTIHQWPATLVQPVGSPLSLECTVEGTSNPNLYWYRQAAGRGLQLLFYSVGIGQISSEVPQNLSASRPQDRQFILSSKKLLLSDSGFYLCAWSLGGGVYNEQFFGPGTRLTVL.

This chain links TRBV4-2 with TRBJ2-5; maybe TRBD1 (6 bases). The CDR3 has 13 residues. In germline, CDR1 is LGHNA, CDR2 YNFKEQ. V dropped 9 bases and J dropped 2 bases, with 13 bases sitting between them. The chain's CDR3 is CASKDRNQETQYF. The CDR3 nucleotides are TGTGCCAGTAAAGACAGGAATCAAGAGACCCAGTACTTC.

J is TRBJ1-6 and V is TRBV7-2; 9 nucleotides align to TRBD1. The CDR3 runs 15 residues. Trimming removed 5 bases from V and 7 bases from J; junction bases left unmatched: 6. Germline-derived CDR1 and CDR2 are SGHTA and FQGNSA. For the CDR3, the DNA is TGTGCCAGCAGCCCTGGACAGGGGAGAAATTCACCCCTCCACTTT. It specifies CASSPGQGRNSPLHF. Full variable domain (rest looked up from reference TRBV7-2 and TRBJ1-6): GAGVSQSPSNKVTEKGKDVELRCDPISGHTALYWYRQSLGQGLEFLIYFQGNSAPDKSGLPSDRFSAERTGGSVSTLTIQRTQQEDSAVYLCASSPGQGRNSPLHFGNGTRLTVT.

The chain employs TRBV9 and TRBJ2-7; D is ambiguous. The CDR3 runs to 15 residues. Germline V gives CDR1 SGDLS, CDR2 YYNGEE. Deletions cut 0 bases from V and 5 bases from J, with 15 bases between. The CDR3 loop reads CASSVDTVSRDEQYF. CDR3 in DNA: TGTGCCAGCAGCGTAGACACCGTGAGCCGGGACGAGCAGTACTTC.

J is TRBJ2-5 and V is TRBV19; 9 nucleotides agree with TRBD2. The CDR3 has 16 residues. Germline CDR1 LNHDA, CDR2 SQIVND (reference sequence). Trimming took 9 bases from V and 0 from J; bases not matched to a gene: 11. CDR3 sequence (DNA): TGTGCCAGCTCGGGACTAGCCGTCGGCTACCAAGAGACCCAGTACTTC. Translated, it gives CASSGLAVGYQETQYF. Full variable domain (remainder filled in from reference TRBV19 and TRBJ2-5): DGGITQSPKYLFRKEGQNVTLSCEQNLNHDAMYWYRQDPGQGLRLIYYSQIVNDFQKGDIAEGYSVSREKKESFPLTVTSAQKNPTAFYLCASSGLAVGYQETQYFGPGTRLLVL.